This T cell receptor (beta chain) appears in the sequencing data of a study of vaccination effects on CD4 cells after COVID-19. Whole-study context: PBMC were cultured at some 2.1 million per well with about 10 IU/ml IL-2 and 7.5 to 10 ug/ml peptides.

For this clone: The target antigen is unknown.

CDR3 length: 12 amino acids. Germline V lookup: CDR1 SGHNT, CDR2 YENEEA. The V and J ends lost 4 bases and 5 bases respectively, with 6 bases between them. Some clones are missing from TCRdb's copy, which holds only in-frame ones; the method was immunoSEQ multiplex PCR. Found here are about 44,000 clones, over 65% of them singletons; the top ten hold around 3.3%. The study's findings and limits: Vaccine-induced new clones formed most post-vaccine spike-reactive clones in convalescents.

Investigators separated out CD4+ T cells once 10 days of culture had passed. The person was diagnosed with PCR-confirmed SARS-CoV-2 infection between March and December 2020. Two doses of BNT162b2 or mRNA-1273 vaccine were administered to participants. The chain combines TRBV11-3 with TRBJ2-1; D unresolved. This TCR was sampled from a human donor who had a prior SARS-CoV-2 infection. Sequencing used CD4+ T cells from PBMCs cultured without peptide, obtained after COVID-19 vaccination. Here the CDR3 reads CASSSPNNEQFF. The CDR3 DNA sequence: TGTGCCAGCAGCTCCCCGAACAATGAGCAGTTCTTC.